This is a list of T cell receptor beta chains from one sample in a study of molecular identifiers for immune sequencing clone quantification. Each CDR3 protein gets one entry after TCRdb re-called the PCR reads with MiXCR. Altogether just over 35,000 distinct CDR3 sequences are present, 19% being singletons, with the ten largest covering roughly 1%. Sequencing was performed on naive CD8+ T cells from blood, with Jurkat cell RNA spiked in. These receptors were taken from a human donor in good health. Some libraries in this study had Jurkat cell RNA spiked in. Both conserved end residues are part of each CDR3. D genes are given only for firm matches. Clone size is shown for a subset of rows, as once, few, many or a class of expanded clone.

J | D | size | V | CDR3 | DNA
TRBJ1-1 | NA | many | TRBV12-3/TRBV12-4 | CASSPPGSTGTEAFF | TGTGCCAGCAGTCCCCCAGGCTCTACCGGTACTGAAGCTTTCTTT
TRBJ2-2 | NA | NA | TRBV13 | CASSLQNTGELLF | TGTGCCAGCAGCCTACAGAACACCGGGGAGCTGCTTTTT
TRBJ2-7 | NA | many | TRBV7-6 | CASSLGSGVGSEQYF | TGTGCCAGCAGCTTAGGGTCCGGTGTAGGGTCCGAGCAGTACTTC
TRBJ2-7 | NA | many | TRBV6-2/TRBV6-3 | CASSLDEDEQYF | TGTGCCAGCAGTCTGGACGAGGACGAGCAGTACTTC
TRBJ2-5 | TRBD2 | many | TRBV20-1 | CSARELAEETQYF | TGCAGTGCTAGAGAACTAGCGGAAGAGACCCAGTACTTC
TRBJ2-1 | TRBD1 | many | TRBV7-6 | CASSLFGQGDNEQFF | TGTGCCAGCAGCTTATTTGGACAGGGAGACAATGAGCAGTTCTTC
TRBJ1-2 | NA | many | TRBV20-1 | CSAPDRPTNYGYTF | TGCAGTGCTCCCGACAGGCCGACTAACTATGGCTACACCTTC
TRBJ2-1 | NA | NA | TRBV4-3 | CASSQSLSSYNEQFF | TGCGCCAGCAGCCAGTCCCTGAGCTCCTACAATGAGCAGTTCTTC
TRBJ2-3 | TRBD1 | many | TRBV2 | CASSEDPGQYSTDTQYF | TGTGCCAGCAGTGAAGACCCGGGACAGTATAGCACAGATACGCAGTATTTT
TRBJ1-1 | NA | many | TRBV28 | CASTLRGGTEAFF | TGTGCCAGCACCCTTCGGGGGGGCACTGAAGCTTTCTTT
TRBJ1-5 | NA | many | TRBV6-2/TRBV6-3 | CASSVQGRGNQPQHF | TGTGCCAGCAGTGTACAGGGTAGGGGCAATCAGCCCCAGCATTTT
TRBJ1-1 | NA | many | TRBV15 | CATSSDWGTEAFF | TGTGCCACCAGCAGTGACTGGGGGACTGAAGCTTTCTTT
TRBJ2-5 | TRBD1 | few | TRBV9 | CASSTPGQGVRETQYF | TGTGCCAGCAGCACACCCGGACAGGGGGTGCGAGAGACCCAGTACTTC
TRBJ2-7 | TRBD2 | NA | TRBV14 | CASSGPRLAETYEQYF | TGTGCCAGCAGCGGGCCCCGACTAGCGGAAACCTACGAGCAGTACTTC
TRBJ2-7 | NA | many | TRBV19 | CASSMGYKDEQYF | TGTGCCAGTAGTATGGGATACAAGGACGAGCAGTACTTC
TRBJ2-7 | NA | many | TRBV5-4 | CASSPDSSYEQYF | TGTGCCAGCAGCCCGGACAGCTCCTACGAGCAGTACTTC
TRBJ2-1 | NA | few | TRBV6-2/TRBV6-3 | CASSYWSDEQFF | TGTGCCAGCAGTTACTGGTCGGATGAGCAGTTCTTC
TRBJ2-7 | NA | few | TRBV19 | CASSQFGTYPSSYEQYF | TGTGCCAGTAGCCAGTTTGGGACTTATCCATCCTCCTACGAGCAGTACTTC
TRBJ1-1 | NA | few | TRBV24-1 | CATSDGGGTEAFF | TGTGCCACCAGTGATGGGGGGGGCACTGAAGCTTTCTTT
TRBJ2-1 | NA | NA | TRBV10-3 | CAISESSGSLAAVDEQFF | TGTGCCATCAGTGAGTCGTCGGGTAGTCTAGCAGCGGTGGATGAGCAGTTCTTC
TRBJ2-7 | NA | many | TRBV25-1 | CASSATPLNGIVYEQYF | TGTGCCAGCAGTGCCACACCTCTTAACGGGATCGTTTACGAGCAGTACTTC
TRBJ1-3 | NA | NA | TRBV9 | CASSETGYSGNTIYF | TGTGCCAGCAGCGAAACAGGGTACTCTGGAAACACCATATATTTT
TRBJ2-5 | NA | many | TRBV12-3/TRBV12-4 | CASSLVYQETQYF | TGTGCCAGCAGTTTAGTTTACCAAGAGACCCAGTACTTC
TRBJ2-1 | TRBD2 | few | TRBV20-1 | CSARDGTSGYNEQFF | TGCAGTGCTAGAGATGGGACTAGCGGTTACAATGAGCAGTTCTTC
TRBJ2-5 | TRBD2 | many | TRBV7-9 | CASSLGLAGPQETQYF | TGTGCCAGCAGCTTAGGACTAGCGGGACCACAAGAGACCCAGTACTTC
TRBJ2-7 | TRBD1 | many | TRBV7-2 | CASRLDRGNEQYF | TGTGCCAGCAGGTTGGACAGGGGTAACGAGCAGTACTTC
TRBJ2-3 | TRBD1 | many | TRBV18 | CASSHTGDDTQYF | TGTGCCAGCTCACATACAGGGGACGATACGCAGTATTTT
TRBJ2-7 | TRBD1 | NA | TRBV12-3/TRBV12-4 | CASSSGDRGLYEQYF | TGTGCCAGCAGCTCGGGGGACAGGGGGCTCTACGAGCAGTACTTC
TRBJ2-3 | TRBD2 | many | TRBV7-9 | CASRDLAGGPLF | TGTGCCAGCAGAGATCTAGCGGGAGGGCCACTGTTT
TRBJ2-3 | TRBD2 | few | TRBV2 | CASREAGEGADTQYF | TGTGCCAGCAGAGAAGCGGGAGAGGGGGCAGATACGCAGTATTTT
TRBJ2-1 | NA | few | TRBV14 | CASSPRQVVWVYNEQFF | TGTGCCAGCAGCCCCAGACAGGTCGTCTGGGTCTACAATGAGCAGTTCTTC
TRBJ2-3 | NA | NA | TRBV19 | CASSLGSTGTQYF | TGTGCCAGTAGTTTGGGCAGCACAGGTACGCAGTATTTT
TRBJ2-3 | NA | many | TRBV20-1 | CSARDQDTQYF | TGCAGTGCTAGAGATCAGGATACGCAGTATTTT
TRBJ2-1 | NA | NA | TRBV29-1 | CSVETAKVYNEQFF | TGCAGCGTTGAAACAGCCAAAGTCTACAATGAGCAGTTCTTC
TRBJ2-3 | NA | many | TRBV6-5 | CASSQHGHLAPDTQYF | TGTGCCAGCAGTCAACACGGACACTTAGCCCCAGATACGCAGTATTTT